This TCR beta chain was sequenced during a study of Graves' ophthalmopathy and Graves' hyperthyroidism. Looking at the study overall: The authors defined stable hyperthyroidism as no ophthalmopathy within 18 months of follow-up.

Researchers took RNA transcripts and amplified TCR beta CDR3 regions from them. After a first-round RT-PCR with HTBI primers, a second-round multiplex PCR was run. Using its own MiXCR run on the multiplex PCR reads, TCRdb lists one record per CDR3 protein. This table has 500,000 to 600,000 distinct CDR3 sequences, just under 40% appearing once. The CDR3 runs 10 residues. The V gene lost 6 bases and the J gene lost 9 bases, with 7 bases spanning the gap. Germline values: CDR1 SGHNT, CDR2 YYREEE (reference sequence). Exclusion criteria comprised other autoimmune diseases, uncontrolled infections, pregnancy or lactation in patients. Clinical symptoms, serum thyroxine, TRAb, thyroid ultrasound and orbital computed tomography were relied on for diagnosis.

Sequenced: peripheral blood or thyroid tissue (not recorded which). The TCR originated in an adult man with Graves' hyperthyroidism. This chain links TRBV5-4 with TRBJ1-5; D call uncertain. The CDR3 coding sequence is TGTGCCAGCACCCCTGGGCCCCAGCATTTT. It specifies CASTPGPQHF.